This T cell receptor beta chain was captured by sequencing in a study of T cell clonality in common variable immunodeficiency. The study, taken as a whole, reports: CVID subjects shared fewer TCRbeta clones than healthy controls did. In common variable immunodeficiency, TCR beta chains reportedly carried fewer deletions and N-nucleotide insertions.

Reduced serum IgG, IgA and/or IgM plus specific antibody deficiency defined CVID. Both groups were predominantly of Caucasian heritage. CDR3 length: 13 residues. Unmatched junction bases numbered 1, after V lost 4 bases and J lost 2 bases. Germline V CDR1 and CDR2: GTSNPN, SVGIG (reference sequence). This clone was seen a few times. Its specificity is not known. The CDR3 is cut off 3 residues early in the read; its end comes from the germline J gene. Equal genomic DNA amounts from CVID and control samples were sequenced. Produced via immunoSEQ multiplex PCR; TCRdb's table is partial and in-frame only. The sample presents about 33,000 clones, none singletons.

The sequence was collected from a human donor with common variable immunodeficiency. Sequences were obtained from peripheral blood mononuclear cells. The chain uses TRBV30 and TRBJ1-4; 7 bases agree with TRBD1. CDR3 DNA, as far as it was read: TGTGCCTGGACGACAGGGACTAATGAAAAA. It encodes CAWTTGTNEK. The CDR3, in full, reads CAWTTGTNEKLFF.